The rows below give T cell receptor beta chains drawn from one sample of a study of CD8+CD57+ T cells in acquired aplastic anemia. TCRdb reanalysed the reads using MiXCR and keeps one entry per CDR3 protein. The sample lists roughly 280,000 distinct CDR3 sequences, 56% seen once, with around 1.3% in the top ten. The sequencing input was sorted CD4+, CD8+, or CD8+CD57+ T cells (not recorded which) from PBMCs. The receptors stem from a human donor with aplastic anemia. The CDR3 runs from the conserved cysteine through the conserved F or W. A D gene is named only where the DNA matches it firmly. Size is stated for part of the rows, as once, few or many counts, or as a class when the clone is expanded.

D: .; J: TRBJ1-5; size: few; V: TRBV7-9; CDR3: CASSLVTVSLNQPQHF; DNA: TGTGCCAGCAGCTTGGTTACCGTCAGCTTAAATCAGCCCCAGCATTTT
D: TRBD1; J: TRBJ1-1; size: many; V: TRBV5-1; CDR3: CASSSGQGGGGTEAFF; DNA: TGCGCCAGCAGCTCCGGACAGGGCGGTGGGGGCACTGAAGCTTTCTTT
D: TRBD2; J: TRBJ2-7; size: .; V: TRBV20-1; CDR3: CSARTSGSSSLEQYF; DNA: TGCAGTGCTAGGACTAGCGGGAGCTCCTCCCTGGAGCAGTACTTC
D: TRBD2; J: TRBJ2-3; size: .; V: TRBV15; CDR3: CATSRDPSSGGAGAAQYF; DNA: TGTGCCACCAGCAGAGATCCCTCTAGCGGGGGGGCCGGAGCGGCGCAGTATTTT
D: .; J: TRBJ1-3; size: many; V: TRBV9; CDR3: CASSGGGNTIYF; DNA: TGTGCCAGCAGCGGGGGGGGAAACACCATATATTTT
D: .; J: TRBJ2-1; size: .; V: TRBV15; CDR3: CATSRDADVYNEQFF; DNA: TGTGCCACCAGCAGAGATGCGGACGTTTACAATGAGCAGTTCTTC
D: TRBD2; J: TRBJ2-1; size: many; V: TRBV10-3; CDR3: CAISESGGRSTHEQFF; DNA: TGTGCCATCAGTGAGTCTGGCGGGAGGAGTACACATGAGCAGTTCTTC
D: .; J: TRBJ2-7; size: .; V: TRBV6-1; CDR3: CASRDGGQYF; DNA: TGTGCCAGCAGGGATGGAGGGCAGTACTTC
D: TRBD2; J: TRBJ2-3; size: few; V: TRBV9; CDR3: CASSVGTSGSWADTQYF; DNA: TGTGCCAGCAGCGTAGGGACTAGCGGGAGTTGGGCGGATACGCAGTATTTT
D: .; J: TRBJ2-7; size: .; V: TRBV7-8; CDR3: CASSLGGPAYEQYF; DNA: TGTGCCAGCAGCTTAGGTGGGCCTGCCTACGAGCAGTACTTC
D: TRBD2; J: TRBJ2-4; size: .; V: TRBV12-3/TRBV12-4; CDR3: CASSPSGGANIQYF; DNA: TGTGCCAGCAGTCCTAGCGGGGGGGCGAACATTCAGTACTTC
D: .; J: TRBJ1-1; size: .; V: TRBV7-2; CDR3: CASKVMRSTEAFF; DNA: TGTGCCAGCAAAGTTATGCGTTCCACTGAAGCTTTCTTT
D: .; J: TRBJ2-1; size: .; V: TRBV24-1; CDR3: CATGETAEQFF; DNA: TGTGCCACCGGGGAGACAGCTGAGCAGTTCTTC
D: TRBD2; J: TRBJ2-5; size: .; V: TRBV20-1; CDR3: CSARDPVAGGPGETQYF; DNA: TGCAGTGCTAGGGATCCGGTAGCGGGAGGGCCGGGCGAGACCCAGTACTTC
D: .; J: TRBJ2-7; size: many; V: TRBV7-9; CDR3: CASSLAGGLPEWDEQYF; DNA: TGTGCCAGCAGCTTAGCAGGCGGACTCCCGGAATGGGACGAGCAGTACTTC
D: .; J: TRBJ2-7; size: once; V: TRBV20-1; CDR3: CSGAKPGIDEQYF; DNA: TGCAGTGGTGCAAAGCCAGGGATCGACGAGCAGTACTTC
D: .; J: TRBJ1-3; size: .; V: TRBV19; CDR3: CASSRGGPGNTIYF; DNA: TGTGCCAGTAGTAGAGGGGGACCTGGAAACACCATATATTTT
D: .; J: TRBJ2-7; size: many; V: TRBV3-1; CDR3: CASSQAEISYEQYF; DNA: TGTGCCAGCAGCCAAGCCGAAATATCCTACGAGCAGTACTTC
D: .; J: TRBJ2-7; size: .; V: TRBV29-1; CDR3: CSVPIIGTSEQYF; DNA: TGCAGCGTTCCCATAATAGGGACAAGCGAGCAGTACTTC
D: .; J: TRBJ1-2; size: .; V: TRBV18; CDR3: CASSPPPGPYGYTF; DNA: TGTGCCAGCTCACCACCCCCCGGGCCGTATGGCTACACCTTC
D: TRBD1; J: TRBJ2-3; size: many; V: TRBV5-8; CDR3: CASSLGRGLGPTDTQYF; DNA: TGTGCCAGCAGCCTGGGAAGGGGGCTCGGCCCCACAGATACGCAGTATTTT
D: TRBD1; J: TRBJ1-1; size: .; V: TRBV2; CDR3: CASSLTAGTALNTEAFF; DNA: TGTGCCAGCAGTCTTACAGCCGGGACAGCCCTGAACACTGAAGCTTTCTTT
D: .; J: TRBJ1-3; size: once; V: TRBV7-9; CDR3: CASSLNRISPGNTIYF; DNA: TGTGCCAGCAGCTTAAATCGCATTAGTCCTGGAAACACCATATATTTT
D: .; J: TRBJ1-3; size: many; V: TRBV20-1; CDR3: CSSRVTAGNTIYF; DNA: TGCAGTTCCAGGGTAACGGCTGGAAACACCATATATTTT